The 30 T cell receptor beta chains reported below all come from one sample, sequenced in a study of shared clonotypes between healthy human individuals. Method: immunoSEQ multiplex PCR; TCRdb's copy keeps in-frame clones and lacks some. The table has fewer than 2.5 million clones, roughly 93% seen once; the top ten hold 0.36%. Material: naive CD4+ T cells from PBMCs. Subset defined: CD45RA+ positively selected. These receptors were obtained from a man aged 18 to 30 in good health. Some clones in this sample may be carry-over from other donors' samples.

V is TRBV7-9 and J is TRBJ2-7; TRBD1 agrees at 7 bases. After removal of 7 bases from V and 0 bases from J, the junction contained 9 bases not matched to a gene. This CDR3 is built from 15 residues. Per the germline V gene, CDR1 is SEHNR and CDR2 is FQNEAQ (reference sequence). The chain's CDR3 is CASTQLRDSSYEQYF. DNA for the CDR3: TGTGCCAGCACCCAATTAAGGGACAGCTCCTACGAGCAGTACTTC.

The chain has TRBV7-9 and TRBJ2-1; D possibly corresponds to TRBD1 (6 bases). CDR3 length: 14 amino acids. Germline values: CDR1 SEHNR, CDR2 FQNEAQ (reference sequence). Trimming cost V 2 bases and J 7 bases, with 12 bases left between them. This chain's CDR3 is CASSLWGQGNEQFF. In nucleotides, the CDR3 is TGTGCCAGCAGCTTATGGGGCCAGGGGAATGAGCAGTTCTTC.

The genes are TRBV6-5 and TRBJ2-7; 9 nucleotides agree with TRBD1. V was clipped by 7 bases and J by 3 bases; unmatched bases: 10. Germline V CDR1 and CDR2: MNHEY, SVGAGI. The CDR3 runs to 15 residues. CDR3 sequence (DNA): TGTGCCAGCACCTCCGGGACAGGGACCTACTACGAGCAGTACTTC. Translated, it gives CASTSGTGTYYEQYF.

The chain combines TRBV6-4 with TRBJ2-5, with 7 bases fitting TRBD1. Germline V gene lookup returns CDR1 MRHNA and CDR2 SNTAGT. Trimming cost V 9 bases and J 4 bases; bases outside gene matches: 5. CDR3 size: 12 residues. CDR3 loop: CAREQGRETQYF. CDR3 sequence (DNA): TGTGCCAGGGAACAGGGGCGAGAGACCCAGTACTTC.

The chain joins TRBV11-2 to TRBJ2-3, with no clear D. V lost 1 base to trimming and J lost 2 bases, with 7 bases between them. The CDR3 is 14 amino acids. Germline V gives CDR1 SGHAT, CDR2 FQNNGV. CDR3 sequence (DNA): TGTGCCAGCAGCTTAGTAGACAACACAGATACGCAGTATTTT. Translating gives CASSLVDNTDTQYF.

V is TRBV28 and J is TRBJ1-4; D is unclear. The CDR3 is 12 residues long. V lost 5 bases and J 5 bases, leaving 6 bases between the germline ends. Germline-derived CDR1 and CDR2 are MDHEN and SYDVKM. The CDR3 loop reads CASSIRNEKLFF. CDR3 coding DNA: TGTGCCAGCAGTATAAGAAATGAAAAACTGTTTTTT.

The chain recombines TRBV5-1 with TRBJ2-5; tentative D call: TRBD2 (5 bases). The germline V gene has CDR1 SGHRS and CDR2 YFSETQ. The CDR3 runs 14 residues. V was trimmed by 0 bases and J by 5 bases, leaving 11 bases between them. The CDR3 sequence: CASSLVPSPETQYF. The CDR3 DNA is TGCGCCAGCAGCTTGGTGCCTAGCCCCGAGACCCAGTACTTC.

This clone was found once. The chain carries TRBV19 and TRBJ2-7, with D perhaps given as TRBD1 or TRBD2 (5 bases each). The ends were cut back, 3 bases at V and 5 bases at J, with 14 bases in the middle. The CDR3 has 14 residues. Germline V CDR1 and CDR2: LNHDA, SQIVND (reference sequence). CDR3 region: CASSIVTGGNEQYF. The CDR3 DNA sequence: TGTGCCAGTAGTATCGTCACAGGAGGAAACGAGCAGTACTTC.

The rearrangement links TRBV19 to TRBJ2-1; 14 positions match TRBD2. From germline, CDR1 is LNHDA and CDR2 SQIVND (reference sequence). The CDR3 covers 21 residues. The V and J ends lost 4 bases and 0 bases, in that order; junction bases with no gene match: 14. CDR3 nucleotides: TGTGCCAGTAGTACCCAGTACGCCGGGACTAGCGGGAGAGGCTCCTACAATGAGCAGTTCTTC. Residues: CASSTQYAGTSGRGSYNEQFF.

The chain has TRBV27 and TRBJ1-1, with unresolved D. V lost 4 bases to trimming and J lost 4 bases, with 16 bases between them. The CDR3 contains 15 residues. Germline CDR1 reads MNHEY; CDR2 reads SMNVEV (reference sequence). The CDR3 nucleotides are TGTGCCAGCAGTTCAAGCCTTATGGTGGGCACTGAAGCTTTCTTT. Its translation is CASSSSLMVGTEAFF.

The chain employs TRBV30 and TRBJ2-2; D ambiguous. CDR1 and CDR2 from the germline V gene are GTSNPN and SVGIG (reference sequence). V was pared by 0 bases and J by 5 bases, with 10 bases between. CDR3 length equals 14 residues. The CDR3 nucleotides are TGTGCCTGGAGTGTAACGCATATTACCGGGGAGCTGTTTTTT. Translation: CAWSVTHITGELFF.

The V gene is TRBV25-1, the J gene TRBJ2-1; TRBD2 matches at 9 bases. The germline V gene encodes CDR1 MGHDK and CDR2 SYGVNS. Trimming removed 3 bases from V and 0 bases from J; junction bases left unmatched: 3. The CDR3 is 16 residues long. The CDR3: CASSDPSGNSYNEQFF. The CDR3 DNA sequence: TGTGCCAGCAGTGACCCTAGCGGGAACTCCTACAATGAGCAGTTCTTC. The whole variable domain, remainder taken from reference TRBV25-1 and TRBJ2-1, is EADIYQTPRYLVIGTGKKITLECSQTMGHDKMYWYQQDPGMELHLIHYSYGVNSTEKGDLSSESTVSRIRTEHFPLTLESARPSHTSQYLCASSDPSGNSYNEQFFGPGTRLTVL.

This clone appeared a single time. The chain carries TRBV11-2 and TRBJ1-1; D is ambiguous. The V and J ends lost 0 bases and 5 bases respectively, with 13 bases between them. Germline V gene sequence: CDR1 SGHAT, CDR2 FQNNGV. The CDR3 spans 15 residues. In DNA, the CDR3 is TGTGCCAGCAGCTTAGACGAGTCTTGGAGGACTGAAGCTTTCTTT. This sequence encodes CASSLDESWRTEAFF.

This clone has a single count. The chain employs TRBV29-1 and TRBJ1-1, with a possible D match to TRBD1 (5 bases). Per germline, CDR1 SQVTM and CDR2 ANQGSEA. The V gene lost 0 bases and the J gene lost 5 bases, with 13 bases spanning the gap. The CDR3 runs to 14 residues. The DNA of the CDR3 is TGCAGCGTTGAAGATCTTGGGGGTAGAACTGAAGCTTTCTTT. It is translated as CSVEDLGGRTEAFF.

The chain joins TRBV15 to TRBJ2-7; 8 bases are a match to TRBD1. This CDR3 has 14 residues. Germline values: CDR1 LNHNV, CDR2 YYDKDF (reference sequence). Trimming took 5 bases from V and 2 from J; bases not matched to a gene: 5. Here the CDR3 reads CATSRRQGPYEQYF. DNA of the CDR3: TGTGCCACCAGCCGACGACAGGGGCCCTACGAGCAGTACTTC.

The chain uses TRBV30 and TRBJ1-2; weak D call: TRBD1 (5 bases). The CDR3 is made up of 11 amino acids. The germline V gene has CDR1 GTSNPN and CDR2 SVGIG (reference sequence). Trimming removed 5 bases at V and 4 bases at J, with 8 bases between. CDR3 nucleotide sequence: TGTGCCTGGTGGGGGAGCTATGGCTACACCTTC. Protein product: CAWWGSYGYTF. Variable domain in full (rest from reference TRBV30 and TRBJ1-2): SQTIHQWPATLVQPVGSPLSLECTVEGTSNPNLYWYRQAAGRGLQLLFYSVGIGQISSEVPQNLSASRPQDRQFILSSKKLLLSDSGFYLCAWWGSYGYTFGSGTRLTVV.

The V and J genes are TRBV5-4 and TRBJ2-5; D gene uncertain. From germline, CDR1 is SGHNT and CDR2 YYREEE (reference sequence). The CDR3 length is 16 residues. Trimming left V 0 bases short and J 5 bases short, with 17 bases between. The CDR3 bases are TGTGCCAGCAGCTTGGCGGCACCCAGCTCCGGGGAGACCCAGTACTTC. Protein sequence: CASSLAAPSSGETQYF.

This chain connects TRBV14 to TRBJ2-5, with a possible D match to TRBD1 (6 bases). This CDR3 comprises 13 residues. V dropped 5 bases and J dropped 4 bases, with 11 bases sitting between them. Germline V gives CDR1 SGHDN, CDR2 FVKESK. The CDR3 loop reads CASSGGMRETQYF. The CDR3 DNA is TGTGCCAGCAGCGGGGGCATGAGAGAGACCCAGTACTTC.

This clone occurred once. The chain is built from TRBV10-1 and TRBJ2-5; 9 nucleotides agree with TRBD2. This CDR3 contains 17 residues. The V and J ends lost 2 bases and 5 bases, in that order; junction bases with no gene match: 12. Germline V CDR1 and CDR2: WNHNN, SYGVQD (reference sequence). The CDR3 is CASSELSSGAGGETQYF. The CDR3 DNA is TGCGCCAGCAGTGAGCTGTCTAGCGGGGCCGGGGGGGAGACCCAGTACTTC.

The CDR3 bases are TGTGCCAGCAGTTACTCTCTCAGGGGGAGTGAAGCTTTCTTT. It codes for CASSYSLRGSEAFF. The chain combines TRBV6-5 with TRBJ1-1; TRBD1 agrees at 7 bases. The CDR3 loop spans 14 amino acids. V gave up 0 bases and J gave up 7 bases; unmatched junction bases: 5. Germline V gene data show CDR1 as MNHEY and CDR2 as SVGAGI.

The V gene is TRBV4-2, the J gene TRBJ2-7; 7 positions agree with TRBD2. V was pared by 0 bases and J by 6 bases, with 11 bases of the junction left unmatched. Germline values: CDR1 LGHNA, CDR2 YNFKEQ. CDR3 size: 16 residues. Here the CDR3 DNA reads TGTGCCAGCAGCCAAGAACTAGGACTAGGGTCGGGCGAGCAGTACTTC. Amino acids: CASSQELGLGSGEQYF.

On this clone itself: The sample has other DNA sequences that encode this CDR3 too. This chain links TRBV6-4 with TRBJ1-2; D may be TRBD1 (5 bases). The CDR3 is 13 amino acids. Trimming removed 2 bases from V and 4 bases from J, with 8 bases in between. Germline V gene sequence: CDR1 MRHNA, CDR2 SNTAGT. The CDR3 sequence is CASSDGGGYGYTF. CDR3 DNA sequence: TGTGCCAGCAGTGACGGGGGTGGCTATGGCTACACCTTC.

The chain employs TRBV6-1 and TRBJ2-7, with 9 bases that match TRBD1. Germline V gene sequence: CDR1 MNHNS, CDR2 SASEGT. J lost 7 bases, V lost 10 bases, and 8 bases had no gene match. The CDR3 is 12 amino acids. CDR3 nucleotide sequence: TGTGCCATGAGGACAGGGGCGGAGGAGCAGTACTTC. This sequence encodes CAMRTGAEEQYF.

This clone was counted a few times. The rearrangement uses TRBV28 and TRBJ1-1; D unresolved. V lost 4 bases, J lost 0 bases, and 9 bases lay in between. CDR1 and CDR2 from the germline V gene are MDHEN and SYDVKM. There are 14 residues in the CDR3. CDR3 in amino acids: CASSSPPVNTEAFF. CDR3 nucleotides: TGTGCCAGCAGTTCCCCCCCGGTGAACACTGAAGCTTTCTTT.

The chain has TRBV5-1 and TRBJ1-3; D gene ambiguous. The CDR3 loop spans 15 amino acids. Germline loops: CDR1 SGHRS, CDR2 YFSETQ. Trimming stripped 0 bases from V and 1 base from J, with 8 bases between. The CDR3: CASSLDIRSGNTIYF. CDR3 nucleotide sequence: TGCGCCAGCAGCTTGGACATTCGGTCTGGAAACACCATATATTTT.

The chain recombines TRBV5-1 with TRBJ2-5; 7 bases align to TRBD2. The CDR3 spans 16 residues. Per the germline V gene, CDR1 is SGHRS and CDR2 is YFSETQ. J gave up 0 bases and V 0 bases, and 5 bases lay outside the gene matches. The CDR3 DNA reads TGCGCCAGCAGCTTGGCGCCAGCGGGGAACCAAGAGACCCAGTACTTC. It yields the protein CASSLAPAGNQETQYF.

This clone was picked up one time. Since the CDR3 does not end with the conserved phenylalanine or tryptophan, this likely comes from a read error. V is TRBV5-6 and J is TRBJ1-2, with D unclear. Trimming removed 2 bases at V and 7 bases at J, with 18 bases between. The CDR3 totals 15 residues. Germline lookup yields CDR1 SGHDT and CDR2 YYEEEE. CDR3 loop: CASSFLLDRAIGYTL. CDR3 sequence (DNA): TGTGCCAGCAGCTTTCTTCTTGATAGGGCTATTGGCTACACCCTC.

This chain uses TRBV30 with TRBJ2-1; TRBD1 matches 7 bases. V lost 5 bases and J lost 7; bases outside the gene matches: 5. The CDR3 is 12 amino acids. The germline gives CDR1 GTSNPN, CDR2 SVGIG (reference sequence). CDR3 residues: CAWRTGRNEQFF. CDR3 in DNA: TGTGCCTGGCGGACAGGACGGAATGAGCAGTTCTTC.

The CDR3 DNA reads TGTGCCAGCCAGGCGGAGGCTTACTACAATGAGCAGTTCTTC. Translating it yields CASQAEAYYNEQFF. The chain has TRBV25-1 and TRBJ2-1, with D tentatively TRBD2 (5 bases). The CDR3 totals 14 residues. Trimming shortened V by 8 bases and J by 3 bases, and 14 bases separated the two germline ends. Germline V lookup: CDR1 MGHDK, CDR2 SYGVNS.

The chain carries TRBV27 and TRBJ2-5, with D possibly being TRBD2 (6 bases). The CDR3 length is 14 residues. Deletions cut 5 bases from V and 5 bases from J, with 15 bases between. Germline V gene sequence: CDR1 MNHEY, CDR2 SMNVEV (reference sequence). The CDR3 here is CASSPRPGAETQYF. CDR3 nucleotide sequence: TGTGCCAGCAGTCCCCGCCCGGGAGCGGAGACCCAGTACTTC.